The rows below give T cell receptor beta chains drawn from one sample of a study of beta chain features in type 1 diabetes. Libraries were prepared by immunoSEQ multiplex PCR; TCRdb keeps only in-frame clonotypes and omits some of them. The repertoire holds about 450,000 clones, with approximately 10% as singletons. Sequenced material: naive CD4+ T cells from blood. These receptors were obtained from a young woman in good health. Each CDR3 is given with its conserved first and last residue. Fields, in order: CDR3 protein, V gene, clone size, J gene, D gene. A D gene is named only where the DNA matches it firmly. Size values are once, few and many counts, or a class for expanded clones, and some rows have none.

CDR3: CATRTGNLQETQYF
V: TRBV15
size: few
J: TRBJ2-5
D: TRBD1

CDR3: CASSTGTGKNIQYF
V: TRBV7-2
size: few
J: TRBJ2-4
D: TRBD1

CDR3: CAWSVGEGVKTYEQYF
V: TRBV30
size: few
J: TRBJ2-7
D: .

CDR3: CASSSQGFGGQQFF
V: TRBV7-2
size: .
J: TRBJ2-1
D: .

CDR3: CASSLSGTANTEAFF
V: TRBV5-1
size: few
J: TRBJ1-1
D: TRBD1

CDR3: CASSLSGTPGELFF
V: TRBV5-6
size: .
J: TRBJ2-2
D: .

CDR3: CSFYRTNYGYTF
V: TRBV29-1
size: few
J: TRBJ1-2
D: .

CDR3: CASRQGNYNEQFF
V: TRBV19
size: few
J: TRBJ2-1
D: .

CDR3: CASGKSRGQETQYF
V: TRBV12-5
size: few
J: TRBJ2-5
D: .

CDR3: CASSRLANNEQFF
V: TRBV19
size: .
J: TRBJ2-1
D: .

CDR3: CASSGGGFHNEQFF
V: TRBV28
size: .
J: TRBJ2-1
D: .

CDR3: CASTERRKNQPQHF
V: TRBV2
size: .
J: TRBJ1-5
D: .

CDR3: CASSQDRRGEGNSPLHF
V: TRBV4-2
size: .
J: TRBJ1-6
D: .

CDR3: CASSEAGSFNSPLHF
V: TRBV6-1
size: few
J: TRBJ1-6
D: .

CDR3: CASSVGIRSTDTQYF
V: TRBV9
size: .
J: TRBJ2-3
D: .

CDR3: CASSLSPLAGETQYF
V: TRBV7-2
size: few
J: TRBJ2-5
D: TRBD2

CDR3: CASGRDGYGYTF
V: TRBV12-5
size: few
J: TRBJ1-2
D: .

CDR3: CASSYDGTYEQYF
V: TRBV6-6
size: .
J: TRBJ2-7
D: .

CDR3: CASSRTPGVGEETQYF
V: TRBV28
size: once
J: TRBJ2-5
D: .

CDR3: CAIGQNNEKLFF
V: TRBV10-3
size: few
J: TRBJ1-4
D: .

CDR3: CASSLVGPTGELFF
V: TRBV7-9
size: .
J: TRBJ2-2
D: .

CDR3: CASSDRGHEQYF
V: TRBV2
size: few
J: TRBJ2-7
D: .

CDR3: CASSLSSSIWLVYNEQFF
V: TRBV27
size: few
J: TRBJ2-1
D: .

CDR3: CASSLTADYEQYF
V: TRBV7-3
size: few
J: TRBJ2-7
D: .

CDR3: CASSLLTGLKNEQYF
V: TRBV7-9
size: few
J: TRBJ2-7
D: .

CDR3: CASSDSPYNEQFF
V: TRBV7-9
size: few
J: TRBJ2-1
D: .

CDR3: CASSVWTPTGELFF
V: TRBV2
size: .
J: TRBJ2-2
D: .

CDR3: CASSRTGTEQYF
V: TRBV11-2
size: .
J: TRBJ2-7
D: TRBD1

CDR3: CSVKDRGPYNEQFF
V: TRBV29-1
size: .
J: TRBJ2-1
D: TRBD1

CDR3: CASSHRGQGAYNEQFF
V: TRBV14
size: .
J: TRBJ2-1
D: .

CDR3: CACFGPSTNTGELFF
V: TRBV30
size: few
J: TRBJ2-2
D: .

CDR3: CASSERQIPGQGRNEQFF
V: TRBV28
size: few
J: TRBJ2-1
D: TRBD1

CDR3: CASSVVMGAGDTQYF
V: TRBV9
size: .
J: TRBJ2-3
D: .

CDR3: CASSSLDGSSYEQYF
V: TRBV11-2
size: .
J: TRBJ2-7
D: .

CDR3: CASRLTGVGGEFF
V: TRBV14
size: .
J: TRBJ2-1
D: .

CDR3: CASSHDRGTGELFF
V: TRBV4-3
size: few
J: TRBJ2-2
D: .

CDR3: CAWRRAGLRDTEAFF
V: TRBV30
size: few
J: TRBJ1-1
D: .

CDR3: CASSLGSGSTDTQYF
V: TRBV7-7
size: .
J: TRBJ2-3
D: .

CDR3: CASSPLVVETQYF
V: TRBV4-1
size: .
J: TRBJ2-5
D: .

CDR3: CANRVPTGNYGYTF
V: TRBV2
size: .
J: TRBJ1-2
D: .

CDR3: CASSVRDRGTDTQYF
V: TRBV9
size: few
J: TRBJ2-3
D: TRBD1

CDR3: CSVAADRATNEQYF
V: TRBV29-1
size: .
J: TRBJ2-7
D: TRBD1

CDR3: CASSRTGSGELFF
V: TRBV7-2
size: few
J: TRBJ2-2
D: .

CDR3: CASSQGQVNSPLHF
V: TRBV14
size: .
J: TRBJ1-6
D: .

CDR3: CSVEAPGPREQYF
V: TRBV29-1
size: few
J: TRBJ2-7
D: .

CDR3: CASSHHPRRNTGELFF
V: TRBV4-3
size: .
J: TRBJ2-2
D: .

CDR3: CASSARQTGANVLTF
V: TRBV7-9
size: .
J: TRBJ2-6
D: .

CDR3: CASSQEGNIQYF
V: TRBV4-3
size: .
J: TRBJ2-4
D: .

CDR3: CASVSRTDGELFF
V: TRBV7-8
size: many
J: TRBJ2-2
D: .

CDR3: CASSRLTSGVVSNEQFF
V: TRBV18
size: few
J: TRBJ2-1
D: TRBD2

CDR3: CASSAADNEQFF
V: TRBV5-1
size: .
J: TRBJ2-1
D: .

CDR3: CASSRIRYGSIYEQYF
V: TRBV14
size: few
J: TRBJ2-7
D: .

CDR3: CASSQRQVINTGELFF
V: TRBV5-1
size: few
J: TRBJ2-2
D: .

CDR3: CASSPEPARGEKLFF
V: TRBV7-2
size: few
J: TRBJ1-4
D: .

CDR3: CASSLTAHTDTQYF
V: TRBV5-1
size: few
J: TRBJ2-3
D: .

CDR3: CASSQGGMNTEAFF
V: TRBV4-1
size: .
J: TRBJ1-1
D: .